A single sample is the source of the 27 T cell receptor beta chains below, sequenced in a study of cytomegalovirus exposure and HLA in healthy donors. Primers: 60 Vbeta forward and 13 Jbeta reverse. TCRdb's table, derived via immunoSEQ multiplex PCR, lists solely in-frame clones and lacks some. The data contain 200,000 to 250,000 clones, 82% of them seen just once; the ten biggest clones take up 2.5% to 3.5%. Sequencing input: PBMCs. These receptors were collected from a woman aged 40 to 50 in good health and CMV-seronegative.

V and J are TRBV6-5 and TRBJ1-2; no clear D gene. The CDR3 has 15 amino acids. Germline CDR1 MNHEY, CDR2 SVGAGI. Trimming removed 5 bases at V and 4 bases at J, with 17 bases between. The CDR3 DNA reads as TGTGCCAGCAGTGTAATCAGGTCCTCCCCCTATGGCTACACCTTC. Translated: CASSVIRSSPYGYTF.

The chain employs TRBV28 and TRBJ2-7, with D maybe TRBD2 (5 bases). CDR3 length: 14 residues. V lost 10 bases and J 1 base, leaving 17 bases between the germline ends. Germline V CDR1 and CDR2: MDHEN, SYDVKM. The CDR3 is CATHRDSQSYEQYF. The CDR3 bases are TGTGCCACCCACCGGGATAGTCAGTCCTACGAGCAGTACTTC. The complete variable domain, with remaining parts taken from reference TRBV28 and TRBJ2-7, reads DVKVTQSSRYLVKRTGEKVFLECVQDMDHENMFWYRQDPGLGLRLIYFSYDVKMKEKGDIPEGYSVSREKKERFSLILESASTNQTSMYLCATHRDSQSYEQYFGPGTRLTVT.

The CDR3 DNA reads TGTGCCAGCAGCGTCGGTCAGCGGGAGGACACCGGGGAGCTGTTTTTT. Translation: CASSVGQREDTGELFF. V is TRBV9 and J is TRBJ2-2; 9 bases map to TRBD2. The trim removed 2 bases at V and 3 bases at J, leaving 5 bases unmatched. Germline-derived CDR1 and CDR2 are SGDLS and YYNGEE. This CDR3 contains 16 residues.

CDR3 coding DNA: TGCAGCGCCCGAGGCGGAGTGTTAGCCTCCTACGAGCAGTACTTC. Protein product: CSARGGVLASYEQYF. The chain recombines TRBV29-1 with TRBJ2-7, with D uncertain. Germline V gene lookup returns CDR1 SQVTM and CDR2 ANQGSEA. V lost 7 bases and J lost 0, with 19 bases in between. The CDR3 is 15 amino acids.

This clone was seen only a few times. The chain joins TRBV27 to TRBJ2-7; 9 bases are shared with TRBD1. The V gene end was trimmed by 5 bases and the J gene end by 2 bases; junction bases not matched to a gene: 7. Germline CDR1 MNHEY, CDR2 SMNVEV (reference sequence). The CDR3 has 15 amino acids. CDR3 amino acids: CASSPLTGGAYEQYF. CDR3 coding DNA: TGTGCCAGCAGTCCCCTGACAGGGGGAGCCTACGAGCAGTACTTC.

This clone was found once. This chain uses TRBV10-3 with TRBJ2-7; maybe TRBD2 (5 bases). Trimming cost V 11 bases and J 6 bases, with 20 bases left between them. CDR3 size: 13 residues. Germline V lookup: CDR1 ENHRY, CDR2 SYGVKD. CDR3 region: CAASVSEGSEQYF. The CDR3 coding sequence is TGTGCCGCCTCAGTGTCAGAGGGAAGCGAGCAGTACTTC.

CDR3 amino acids: CASSELAAPYNEQFF. DNA for the CDR3: TGTGCCAGCAGTGAGCTAGCGGCCCCCTACAATGAGCAGTTCTTC. The chain carries TRBV6-1 and TRBJ2-1, with 7 nucleotides matching TRBD2. This CDR3 spans 15 amino acids. The V and J ends lost 3 bases and 2 bases, in that order; junction bases with no gene match: 4. Germline V gene sequence: CDR1 MNHNS, CDR2 SASEGT.

The chain has TRBV28 and TRBJ2-7; 7 bases fit TRBD2. Trimming at V came to 8 bases and at J to 5 bases, leaving 9 bases not matched to a gene. Germline values: CDR1 MDHEN, CDR2 SYDVKM. This CDR3 has 13 residues. CDR3 protein: CASLAAGMDEQYF. The DNA of the CDR3 is TGTGCCAGCCTTGCAGCGGGAATGGACGAGCAGTACTTC.

The chain recombines TRBV5-5 with TRBJ1-4; TRBD1 matches at 8 bases. V gave up 4 bases and J gave up 8 bases; unmatched junction bases: 7. The CDR3 spans 14 residues. CDR1 and CDR2 (germline): SGHKS, YYEKEE (reference sequence). DNA for the CDR3: TGTGCCAGCAGCCAGGGGGCAACGTGGGAAAAACTGTTTTTT. Translation: CASSQGATWEKLFF. Combining the CDR3 with reference TRBV5-5 and TRBJ1-4 gives the whole variable domain DAGVTQSPTHLIKTRGQQVTLRCSPISGHKSVSWYQQVLGQGPQFIFQYYEKEERGRGNFPDRFSARQFPNYSSELNVNALLLGDSALYLCASSQGATWEKLFFGSGTQLSVL.

V usage is TRBV7-8 and J usage is TRBJ2-5, with 10 bases matching TRBD2. V shed 5 bases and J 1 base; nucleotides not matched to a gene: 7. The CDR3 loop spans 16 amino acids. Germline values: CDR1 SGHVS, CDR2 FQNEAQ. The CDR3 nucleotides are TGTGCCAGCAGCATCTACGGGACTAGCGCCCAAGAGACCCAGTACTTC. Encoded protein: CASSIYGTSAQETQYF.

V gene TRBV5-8 combines with J gene TRBJ1-5, with D hard to call. Germline V gene lookup returns CDR1 SGHTS and CDR2 YDEGEE. CDR3 size: 15 residues. Trimming shortened V by 2 bases and J by 2 bases, and 11 bases separated the two germline ends. This CDR3 is CASSFRVEGNQPQHF. In nucleotides, the CDR3 is TGTGCCAGCAGCTTCCGGGTCGAAGGCAATCAGCCCCAGCATTTT. Variable domain in full (rest from reference TRBV5-8 and TRBJ1-5): EAGVTQSPTHLIKTRGQQATLRCSPISGHTSVYWYQQALGLGLQFLLWYDEGEERNRGNFPPRFSGRQFPNYSSELNVNALELEDSALYLCASSFRVEGNQPQHFGDGTRLSIL.

V usage is TRBV7-9 and J usage is TRBJ2-3; TRBD1 matches at 8 bases. J lost 2 bases, V lost 1 base, and 2 bases had no gene match. Germline CDR1 is SEHNR and CDR2 is FQNEAQ (reference sequence). There are 15 residues in the CDR3. The CDR3 loop is CASSLGQGATDTQYF. Here the CDR3 DNA reads TGTGCCAGCAGCTTAGGGCAGGGGGCCACAGATACGCAGTATTTT.

The chain uses TRBV30 and TRBJ1-2; 10 bases match TRBD1. Germline V gene data show CDR1 as GTSNPN and CDR2 as SVGIG (reference sequence). V lost 3 bases and J lost 6; bases outside the gene matches: 7. This CDR3 region has 14 residues. CDR3 coding DNA: TGTGCCTGGAGGGGCCCCGGGACAGGGGATGGCTACACCTTC. It specifies CAWRGPGTGDGYTF.

This chain uses TRBV5-1 with TRBJ2-1, with TRBD1 matching 7 bases. The V gene's germline CDR1 is SGHRS and CDR2 YFSETQ. CDR3 length: 16 amino acids. The J segment lost 7 bases and the V segment lost 2 bases, leaving 12 bases of the junction unmatched. The CDR3, as DNA: TGCGCCAGCAGCTTTGGCGACAGACAGGGTTATAATGAGCAGTTCTTC. This codes for CASSFGDRQGYNEQFF.

This chain uses TRBV27 with TRBJ2-3; weak D call: TRBD1 (7 bases). With 6 bases removed from V and 1 base from J, the gap between germline ends came to 14 bases. The CDR3 runs 15 residues. Germline V gives CDR1 MNHEY, CDR2 SMNVEV (reference sequence). In DNA, the CDR3 is TGTGCCAGCAGGGCGGGACAGACTCGCACAGATACGCAGTATTTT. It is translated as CASRAGQTRTDTQYF.

The rearrangement joins TRBV6-5 to TRBJ2-1; possible D gene TRBD2, 7 bases. The CDR3 spans 14 residues. Germline V gives CDR1 MNHEY, CDR2 SVGAGI. V was trimmed by 10 bases and J by 0 bases, leaving 13 bases between them. The CDR3 DNA reads TGTGCCACGGAGGGGGGGAGCTCCTACAATGAGCAGTTCTTC. Protein: CATEGGSSYNEQFF.

V is TRBV4-2 and J is TRBJ2-2, with 11 nucleotides matching TRBD2. The CDR3 loop spans 16 amino acids. Trimming cost V 5 bases and J 1 base; bases outside gene matches: 3. Germline CDR1 and CDR2: LGHNA and YNFKEQ. CDR3: CASSTGLAGNTGELFF. The CDR3, as DNA: TGTGCCAGCAGCACCGGACTAGCGGGGAACACCGGGGAGCTGTTTTTT.

The J gene is TRBJ1-5, the V gene TRBV4-2; D not resolved. CDR3 length: 15 amino acids. Per germline, CDR1 LGHNA and CDR2 YNFKEQ. Trimming stripped 2 bases from V and 3 bases from J, with 11 bases between. The CDR3 sequence is CASSQQVSVNQPQHF. The CDR3 DNA reads TGTGCCAGCAGCCAACAGGTTTCCGTCAATCAGCCCCAGCATTTT.

V usage is TRBV15 and J usage is TRBJ2-5; 7 nucleotides line up with TRBD1. Germline V lookup: CDR1 LNHNV, CDR2 YYDKDF (reference sequence). The CDR3 contains 16 residues. Trimming took 1 base from V and 2 from J; bases not matched to a gene: 7. The DNA of the CDR3 is TGTGCCACCAGCAGAGGGTGGGGACAGACACAAGAGACCCAGTACTTC. Its translation is CATSRGWGQTQETQYF.

The rearrangement uses TRBV21-1 and TRBJ2-1; the table names TRBD1, a call not compared with the DNA. TRBV21-1 is shown as a pseudogene. CDR3 length: 17 amino acids. CDR3 amino acids: CASSKVMDRGPYNEQFF. The CDR3 coding sequence is TGTGCCAGCAGCAAAGTCATGGACAGGGGGCCGTACAATGAGCAGTTCTTC.

This clone was detected only once. The V and J genes are TRBV7-3 and TRBJ1-5, with 9 nucleotides matching TRBD1. The CDR3 sequence is 15 residues long. Trimming took 4 bases from V and 7 from J; bases not matched to a gene: 8. Germline loops: CDR1 SGHTA, CDR2 FQGTGA. In DNA, the CDR3 is TGTGCCAGCAGCTCATGGGACAGGGCAGGGCAGCCCCAGCATTTT. Its protein product is CASSSWDRAGQPQHF.

As regards this clone: At one of its ends the junction is not consistent with the germline gene, which may arise from a read error. The chain links TRBV2 to TRBJ1-2; 9 nucleotides align to TRBD1. Germline lookup yields CDR1 SNHLY and CDR2 FYNNEI. The CDR3 length is 15 residues. DNA of the CDR3: TGTGCCAGCAGCGAAGTCGGACAGGGGCACTATGGCTACACCTTC. It yields the protein CASSEVGQGHYGYTF.

This chain connects TRBV27 to TRBJ1-6, with D hard to call. The V gene's germline CDR1 is MNHEY and CDR2 SMNVEV (reference sequence). The CDR3 runs to 16 residues. V was shortened by 0 bases and J by 4 bases, with 10 bases between the two germline ends. The DNA for the CDR3 is TGTGCCAGCAGTTTATCGGGCAGAGTTTATAATTCACCCCTCCACTTT. As protein: CASSLSGRVYNSPLHF.

The gene calls are TRBV19 and TRBJ1-1, with D unresolved. The CDR3 is made up of 14 amino acids. Per the germline V gene, CDR1 is LNHDA and CDR2 is SQIVND (reference sequence). Trimming removed 6 bases at V and 0 bases at J, with 11 bases between. The CDR3 DNA sequence: TGTGCCAGTAGAGCCCAGCGGGTGAACACTGAAGCTTTCTTT. It encodes CASRAQRVNTEAFF.

The chain couples TRBV19 to TRBJ1-2, with TRBD1 identical over 9 bases. V lost 10 bases and J lost 4; bases outside the gene matches: 7. Germline V gives CDR1 LNHDA, CDR2 SQIVND (reference sequence). This CDR3 comprises 13 residues. CDR3 nucleotide sequence: TGTGCCACCACGGGACAGGGCAGCTATGGCTACACCTTC. This codes for CATTGQGSYGYTF.

This chain connects TRBV19 to TRBJ1-2, with TRBD1 matching 7 bases. The CDR3 is 14 residues long. CDR1 is LNHDA, CDR2 SQIVND, per germline (reference sequence). The V and J ends lost 5 bases and 8 bases, in that order; junction bases with no gene match: 11. The CDR3 DNA follows: TGTGCCAGTAGTGGCAAAACAGGGGCGTCCGGCTACACCTTC. Its protein product is CASSGKTGASGYTF.

V is TRBV19 and J is TRBJ1-2; D gene ambiguous. There are 13 residues in the CDR3. CDR1 is LNHDA and CDR2 is SQIVND in the germline V gene (reference sequence). Trimming took 10 bases from V and 8 from J, leaving 20 bases between them. CDR3 sequence: CATKPSGRVGYTF. DNA for the CDR3: TGTGCCACAAAACCTAGCGGGCGGGTCGGCTACACCTTC.